The next 6 T cell receptor beta chains were all read from a single sample in a study of PD-1 blockade in classical Hodgkin lymphoma. As for time point: cycle 4 day 1 (C4D1), after five to seven weeks of nivolumab. All the patients suffered relapse after autologous stem cell transplantation, and brentuximab vedotin exposure differed. Repertoires were generated with immunoSEQ multiplex PCR, while TCRdb's copy carries only in-frame clones and drops some. This sample has under 130,000 clones, with over 85% found just once. Sequenced here: peripheral blood mononuclear cells (PBMCs), sampled before the fourth cycle of nivolumab. Every receptor here comes from a human donor with classical Hodgkin lymphoma.

The chain recombines TRBV11-3 with TRBJ2-1, with a weak D call TRBD2 (5 bases). Germline CDR1 and CDR2: SGHNT and YENEEA. Trimming cost V 1 base and J 6 bases, with 10 bases left between them. The CDR3 extends over 14 amino acids. The CDR3 loop is CASSLATGGNEQFF. DNA of the CDR3: TGTGCCAGCAGCTTAGCAACCGGAGGCAATGAGCAGTTCTTC.

This chain joins TRBV7-9 and TRBJ1-4, with a weak D call TRBD1 (6 bases). Per the germline V gene, CDR1 is SEHNR and CDR2 is FQNEAQ (reference sequence). V lost 5 bases and J lost 5, with 9 bases in between. This CDR3 is 13 amino acids long. CDR3 amino acids: CASSPDRNEKLFF. CDR3 DNA sequence: TGTGCCAGCAGCCCAGACAGGAATGAAAAACTGTTTTTT.

This chain connects TRBV5-1 to TRBJ2-6; 10 positions agree with TRBD1. The V segment lost 3 bases and the J segment 0 bases; nucleotides outside the gene matches: 9. Germline CDR1 reads SGHRS; CDR2 reads YFSETQ. This CDR3 has 19 residues. The CDR3: CASSWPGTGVYSGANVLTF. In DNA form, the CDR3 reads TGCGCCAGCAGCTGGCCCGGGACAGGGGTCTACTCTGGGGCCAACGTCCTGACTTTC.

V usage is TRBV29-1 and J usage is TRBJ2-4; D is possibly TRBD1 (7 bases). The germline V gene has CDR1 SQVTM and CDR2 ANQGSEA. Deletions cut 3 bases from V and 13 bases from J, with 13 bases between. The CDR3 runs 11 residues. The CDR3 bases are TGCAGCGTTGAGAGGGGGGACAGACAGTACTTC. Its translation: CSVERGDRQYF.

The chain has TRBV6-4 and TRBJ1-1; the D gene is possibly TRBD1 (6 bases). V lost 2 bases, J lost 1 base, and 8 bases lay in between. This CDR3 has 14 amino acids. Per germline, CDR1 MRHNA and CDR2 SNTAGT. CDR3 nucleotides: TGTGCCAGCAGTGACAAAGGGGGGAACACTGAAGCTTTCTTT. Amino acids: CASSDKGGNTEAFF.

The V call is TRBV9, the J call TRBJ2-3, with D maybe TRBD1 (6 bases). CDR3 length equals 14 residues. The germline V gene encodes CDR1 SGDLS and CDR2 YYNGEE. The V end lost 4 bases, the J end lost 1 base, and 10 bases lay between the germline ends. The CDR3 spells CASSTNRGTDTQYF. The CDR3 coding sequence is TGTGCCAGCAGCACCAACAGGGGCACAGATACGCAGTATTTT.